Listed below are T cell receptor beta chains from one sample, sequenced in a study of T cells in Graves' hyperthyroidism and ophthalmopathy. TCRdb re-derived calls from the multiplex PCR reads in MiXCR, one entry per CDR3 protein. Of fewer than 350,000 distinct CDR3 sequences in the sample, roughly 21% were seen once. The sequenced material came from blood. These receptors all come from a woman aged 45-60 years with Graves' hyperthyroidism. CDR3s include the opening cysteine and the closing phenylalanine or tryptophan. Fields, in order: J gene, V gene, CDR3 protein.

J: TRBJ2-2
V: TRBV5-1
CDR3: CASTKTGNSGAGELFF

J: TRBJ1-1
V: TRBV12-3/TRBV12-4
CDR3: CASSQPGRMNTEAFF

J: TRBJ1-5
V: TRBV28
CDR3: CASSFPDGLNQPQHF

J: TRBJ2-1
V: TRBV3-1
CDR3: CASSQFRTSYNEQFF

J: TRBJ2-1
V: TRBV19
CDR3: CASRRGGANNEQFF

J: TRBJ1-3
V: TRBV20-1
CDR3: CSAGGVAGNTIYF

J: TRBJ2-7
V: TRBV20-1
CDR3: CSARKLAASTYEQYF

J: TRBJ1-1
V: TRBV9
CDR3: CASSRDNRLNTEAFF

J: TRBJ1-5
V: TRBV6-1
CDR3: CASNQQGASQPQHF

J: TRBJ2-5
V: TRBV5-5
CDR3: CASSRDLRETQYF

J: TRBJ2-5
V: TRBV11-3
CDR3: CASSTGWTETQYF

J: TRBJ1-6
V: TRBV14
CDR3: CASSRTGGSYNSPLHF

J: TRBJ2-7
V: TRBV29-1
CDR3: CSVETSGYEQYF

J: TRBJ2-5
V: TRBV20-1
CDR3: CSAADRTSTKEGTQYF

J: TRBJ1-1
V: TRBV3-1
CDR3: CASSQGQGASAFF

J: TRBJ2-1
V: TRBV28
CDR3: CASSLSGQVNEQFF

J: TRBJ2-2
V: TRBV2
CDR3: CASNTGELFF

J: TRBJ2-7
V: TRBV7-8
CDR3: CASSTGQGIGEQYF

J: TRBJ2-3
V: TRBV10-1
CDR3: CASSGGAEQYF

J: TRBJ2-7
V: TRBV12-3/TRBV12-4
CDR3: CASSETSGSHEQYF

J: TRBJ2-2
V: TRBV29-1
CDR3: CSVARQGRGAWDTGELFF

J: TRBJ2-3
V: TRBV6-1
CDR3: CASSEAGGRADTQYF

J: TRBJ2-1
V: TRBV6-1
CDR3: CASSSDYNEQFF

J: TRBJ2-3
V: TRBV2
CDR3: CASSEETRSWTDTQYF

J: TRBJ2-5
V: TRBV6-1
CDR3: CASSVIIQETQYF

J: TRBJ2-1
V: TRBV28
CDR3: CASRPRGRNSYNEQFF

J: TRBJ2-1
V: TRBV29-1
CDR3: CSGRGLAGPRTNEQFF